This T cell receptor (beta chain) was sequenced for a study of T cell repertoires in cytomegalovirus infection. Study-wide results and limits: Individuals carrying CMV plus the relevant HLA were identified by cumulative frequency of public TCR beta families.

V shed 1 base and J shed 6 bases, with 9 bases lying between them. Germline V gene sequence: CDR1 LGHNA, CDR2 YSLEER. This CDR3 has 13 residues. About this clonotype itself: What it binds is unknown.

TCRdb itself ran the reads through MiXCR, one entry per CDR3 protein. The repertoire consists of roughly 180,000 distinct CDR3 sequences, with about a fifth occurring once and the leading ten covering roughly 25%. The gene calls are TRBV4-3 and TRBJ1-2; D remains unclear. The receptor's source is a human donor in good health (CMV status not recorded). Some clones in this sample may be carry-over from other donors' samples. The sequencing used CD8+ T cells from cultured PBMCs, collected from culture after CMV antigen stimulation. CDR3 nucleotides: TGCGCCAGCAGCCAAGTCTGGCAGGATGGCTACACCTTC. It codes for CASSQVWQDGYTF.